A selection of T cell receptor beta chains follows, all from one sample in a study of cytomegalovirus exposure and HLA in healthy donors. Assay used: immunoSEQ multiplex PCR; TCRdb lists only in-frame clones, some missing. The sample comprises 90,000 to 150,000 clones, approximately 77% of which are singletons, and less than 5.5% rests with the top ten. Sequencing input: PBMCs. These receptors originate from a man aged 50-59 years in good health and CMV-seropositive. Both conserved end residues are part of each CDR3. D genes are given only for firm matches. Clone size is given for some rows only: seen once, a few or many times, or a class if the clone is expanded.

CDR3 protein	CDR3 DNA	V gene	clone size	D gene	J gene
CASSPRLAGVFPEQFF	TGCGCCAGCAGCCCGAGACTAGCGGGAGTTTTTCCTGAGCAGTTCTTC	TRBV4-1	.	TRBD2	TRBJ2-1
CASTRQGLNTGELFF	TGTGCCAGCACTCGACAGGGCCTGAACACCGGGGAGCTGTTTTTT	TRBV5-6	.	TRBD1	TRBJ2-2
CSVSTGGGNSPLHF	TGCAGCGTCTCGACAGGCGGGGGTAATTCACCCCTCCACTTT	TRBV29-1	.	.	TRBJ1-6
CASSLQGGNIADTQYF	TGTGCCAGCAGCTTGCAGGGGGGCAATATTGCGGATACGCAGTATTTT	TRBV5-5	.	.	TRBJ2-3
CASSVIGAAGTEAFF	TGTGCCAGCAGTGTTATAGGAGCTGCGGGCACTGAAGCTTTCTTT	TRBV25-1	.	.	TRBJ1-1
CASSQTDNDNQPQHF	TGCGCCAGCAGCCAAACTGACAATGACAATCAGCCCCAGCATTTT	TRBV4-1	.	.	TRBJ1-5
CASSQDYRRLAGVLTDTQYF	TGTGCCAGCAGCCAAGATTATCGGCGCCTAGCGGGAGTACTCACAGATACGCAGTATTTT	TRBV4-2	few	TRBD2	TRBJ2-3
CASSLHPPGPQAFF	TGTGCCAGCAGTTTACATCCACCAGGGCCGCAAGCTTTCTTT	TRBV28	.	.	TRBJ1-1
CAWSRFATGGYTEAFF	TGTGCCTGGAGTAGATTCGCAACAGGGGGGTACACTGAAGCTTTCTTT	TRBV30	few	TRBD1	TRBJ1-1
CASSRQRNPEAFF	TGTGCCAGCAGCCGCCAGAGGAACCCTGAAGCTTTCTTT	TRBV7-8	.	.	TRBJ1-1
CASSAPPAGVYNEQFF	TGTGCCAGCAGCGCACCCCCAGCGGGGGTCTACAATGAGCAGTTCTTC	TRBV9	.	TRBD2	TRBJ2-1
CASSEYAGGRTYEQYF	TGTGCCAGCAGTGAGTATGCGGGGGGTCGTACCTACGAGCAGTACTTC	TRBV6-1	.	TRBD2	TRBJ2-7
CASSLPVQQGNGYTF	TGTGCCAGCAGCCTCCCCGTCCAACAGGGGAATGGCTACACCTTC	TRBV11-2	.	TRBD1	TRBJ1-2
CAITYRGDTGELFF	TGTGCCATCACGTACAGGGGGGACACCGGGGAGCTGTTTTTT	TRBV10-3	.	TRBD1	TRBJ2-2
CASSLPQSSYEQYF	TGTGCCAGCAGCTTACCCCAAAGCTCCTACGAGCAGTACTTC	TRBV7-9	.	.	TRBJ2-7
CASSLTQGEDNSPLHF	TGTGCCAGCAGTTTAACCCAGGGGGAAGACAATTCACCCCTCCACTTT	TRBV28	.	TRBD1	TRBJ1-6
CASSPDRGVRNTEAFF	TGTGCCAGCAGTCCGGACAGGGGTGTACGGAACACTGAAGCTTTCTTT	TRBV27	once	TRBD1	TRBJ1-1
CASSANSGTQYF	TGTGCCAGCAGTGCCAACTCAGGGACCCAGTACTTC	TRBV6-5	.	.	TRBJ2-5
CAWSVRDRTHF	TGTGCCTGGAGTGTACGGGACAGGACCCACTTT	TRBV30	.	TRBD1	TRBJ1-6
CASSLLNSPLHF	TGCGCCAGCAGCCTATTGAATTCACCCCTCCACTTT	TRBV5-1	.	.	TRBJ1-6
CASSPPGGRLYKNIQYF	TGTGCCAGCAGCCCACCCGGGGGGAGACTTTACAAAAACATTCAGTACTTC	TRBV7-2	.	TRBD2	TRBJ2-4
CASSYSGEYGYTF	TGTGCCAGTAGTTACTCAGGGGAGTATGGCTACACCTTC	TRBV19	.	.	TRBJ1-2
CAISGGRGSHEQYF	TGTGCCATCAGTGGTGGCAGGGGTTCGCACGAGCAGTACTTC	TRBV10-3	few	.	TRBJ2-7
CASRSGQGVPHLHF	TGTGCCAGCAGGAGTGGACAGGGGGTACCTCACCTCCACTTT	TRBV6-5	few	TRBD1	TRBJ1-6
CASSNGDRPYGYTF	TGTGCCAGCAGCAACGGGGACAGACCCTATGGCTACACCTTC	TRBV9	.	TRBD1	TRBJ1-2
CAISESTGRSGNTIYF	TGTGCCATCAGTGAGTCGACGGGAAGGTCTGGAAACACCATATATTTT	TRBV10-3	.	.	TRBJ1-3
CASRDGDSYNSPLHF	TGTGCCAGCAGGGACGGGGACAGCTATAATTCACCCCTCCACTTT	TRBV6-1	.	TRBD1	TRBJ1-6
CASSRPRVLSYNEQFF	TGTGCCAGCAGCCGGCCTCGGGTTCTCTCCTACAATGAGCAGTTCTTC	TRBV5-8	.	.	TRBJ2-1
CASSLVNGAGELFF	TGTGCCAGCAGCTTGGTGAATGGAGCCGGGGAGCTGTTTTTT	TRBV5-6	.	.	TRBJ2-2
CASSLDSRDYGYTF	TGCGCCAGCAGCCTGGACAGTCGTGACTATGGCTACACCTTC	TRBV5-1	once	.	TRBJ1-2
CASSPYSDNSPLHF	TGTGCCAGCAGCCCATACTCGGACAATTCCCCCCTCCACTTT	TRBV7-9	few	.	TRBJ1-6
CAISESYGKGSPLHF	TGTGCCATCAGTGAGTCGTACGGAAAGGGGTCACCCCTCCACTTT	TRBV10-3	.	.	TRBJ1-6
CASSEGPGRREKLFF	TGTGCCAGCAGTGAAGGCCCAGGGCGGCGTGAAAAACTGTTTTTT	TRBV6-1	once	.	TRBJ1-4
CASSLGRQGPYEQYF	TGTGCCAGCAGCTTAGGAAGACAGGGGCCGTACGAGCAGTACTTC	TRBV13	.	TRBD1	TRBJ2-7
CATSTVPEAGGSYNEQFF	TGTGCCACCAGCACTGTCCCAGAGGCGGGAGGATCCTACAATGAGCAGTTCTTC	TRBV15	.	TRBD2	TRBJ2-1
CASSLRRLEAFF	TGTGCCAGCAGCTTGAGGCGGCTTGAAGCTTTCTTT	TRBV5-6	.	.	TRBJ1-1
CASSMGLRGGNEKLFF	TGTGCCAGTAGTATGGGCCTGCGGGGCGGGAATGAAAAACTGTTTTTT	TRBV19	.	.	TRBJ1-4
CASISTTGTKTQYF	TGTGCCAGCATCTCGACTACTGGAACGAAGACCCAGTACTTC	TRBV2	.	.	TRBJ2-5
CASSQDLGGSRWNEQFF	TGCGCCAGCAGCCAAGATCTGGGCGGGAGTCGGTGGAATGAGCAGTTCTTC	TRBV4-3	once	TRBD2	TRBJ2-1
CASSIPGFYNEQFF	TGTGCCAGCAGCATCCCCGGGTTCTACAATGAGCAGTTCTTC	TRBV7-2	once	.	TRBJ2-1
CASSWTSGRVQDEQYF	TGTGCCAGCAGCTGGACTAGCGGGAGGGTTCAGGACGAGCAGTACTTC	TRBV7-2	once	TRBD2	TRBJ2-7
CASSLVGSSYEQYF	TGTGCCAGCAGCTTGGTTGGCAGCTCCTACGAGCAGTACTTC	TRBV5-4	.	.	TRBJ2-7
CASSIAPGTTQRGYTF	TGTGCCAGTAGTATAGCACCCGGGACAACCCAAAGAGGCTACACCTTC	TRBV19	once	.	TRBJ1-2
CASSLGARDTGELFF	TGTGCCAGCAGCTTAGGGGCAAGAGACACCGGGGAGCTGTTTTTT	TRBV7-7	once	.	TRBJ2-2
CASSFGTGGEETQYF	TGCGCCAGCAGCTTTGGGACAGGGGGTGAGGAGACCCAGTACTTC	TRBV5-1	.	TRBD1	TRBJ2-5